This TCR beta chain was recovered during a study of PD-1 blockade in classical Hodgkin lymphoma. Worth noting for this clone: What it binds is unknown.

Assay: immunoSEQ multiplex PCR; the TCRdb copy retains only in-frame clones and omits some. Seen here are around 27,000 clones, 70% to 90% observed once, and the top ten hold about 0.33%. Points from the study as a whole: There remain no defined causes for the repertoire differences, which possibly reflect disease activity or prior therapy. Before treatment, TCR diversity in newly diagnosed patients was reportedly lower than in healthy donors.

V was cut by 3 bases and J by 8 bases, with 7 bases left in between. Per germline, CDR1 MDHEN and CDR2 SYDVKM. The CDR3 sequence is 11 residues long. Time point given: newly diagnosed, previously untreated cHL patient sample. Magnetic negative selection was used to purify CD4+ T cells from thawed PBMCs. A comparison was provided by newly diagnosed, untreated classical Hodgkin lymphoma PBMCs. The specimen sequenced was CD4+ T cells from blood. This clonotype was obtained from a human donor with classical Hodgkin lymphoma. This chain links TRBV28 with TRBJ1-2; no reliable D call. The CDR3 is CASSFRGGYTF. The CDR3 coding sequence is TGTGCCAGCAGTTTTCGTGGGGGCTACACCTTC.